Below, 19 T cell receptor beta chains from the same sample are listed, as sequenced in a study of cytomegalovirus exposure and HLA in healthy donors. PCR amplification relied on 60 Vbeta primers (plus 13 Jbeta primers). Some clones are missing from TCRdb's copy, which holds only in-frame ones; the method was immunoSEQ multiplex PCR. The repertoire holds more than 200,000 clones, with roughly 87% as singletons. The sample taken for sequencing was PBMCs. The receptors originated from a man between 40 and 49 years old in good health and CMV-seropositive.

This chain links TRBV6-4 with TRBJ2-2; TRBD2 matches at 12 bases. Germline lookup yields CDR1 MRHNA and CDR2 SNTAGT. CDR3 length equals 15 residues. Unmatched junction bases numbered 3, after V lost 3 bases and J lost 7 bases. Here the CDR3 DNA reads TGTGCCAGCAGTGAGACTAGCGGGAGTAGCGGGGAGCTGTTTTTT. Translated: CASSETSGSSGELFF.

CDR3 amino acids: CSVPAVLNNEQFF. The CDR3 region has the DNA TGCAGCGTCCCAGCGGTCCTTAACAATGAGCAGTTCTTC. This chain uses TRBV29-1 with TRBJ2-1; perhaps TRBD2 as D (5 bases). Germline V gene lookup returns CDR1 SQVTM and CDR2 ANQGSEA. This CDR3 contains 13 residues. Trimming left V 6 bases short and J 5 bases short, with 14 bases between.

This clone was seen only a few times. The chain has TRBV30 and TRBJ2-5; D is possibly TRBD2 (7 bases). The CDR3 totals 14 residues. V dropped 3 bases and J dropped 3 bases, with 14 bases sitting between them. The V gene's germline CDR1 is GTSNPN and CDR2 SVGIG (reference sequence). CDR3 region: CAWRGAGAKETQYF. The CDR3 DNA reads TGTGCCTGGAGGGGGGCGGGAGCGAAAGAGACCCAGTACTTC.

This chain uses TRBV6-6 with TRBJ2-5; 7 bases match TRBD2. The J call may be faulty, since TRBJ2-7 better matches the DNA end. Per the germline V gene, CDR1 is MNHNY and CDR2 is SVGAGI (reference sequence). The CDR3 length is 15 residues. For the CDR3, the DNA is TGTGCCAGCAGTTATGGATCGACTAGCAACAACGAGCAGTACTTC. Its protein product is CASSYGSTSNNEQYF.

The chain joins TRBV30 to TRBJ1-5; D gene uncertain. The CDR3 length is 14 residues. V was cut by 0 bases and J by 0 bases, with 6 bases left in between. Germline V gene sequence: CDR1 GTSNPN, CDR2 SVGIG (reference sequence). Here the CDR3 DNA reads TGTGCCTGGAGTGTTTTCCTTAGCAATCAGCCCCAGCATTTT. It encodes CAWSVFLSNQPQHF. Complete variable domain (other parts from reference TRBV30 and TRBJ1-5): SQTIHQWPATLVQPVGSPLSLECTVEGTSNPNLYWYRQAAGRGLQLLFYSVGIGQISSEVPQNLSASRPQDRQFILSSKKLLLSDSGFYLCAWSVFLSNQPQHFGDGTRLSIL.

The V call is TRBV5-6, the J call TRBJ2-3; D uncertain. This CDR3 has 15 residues. V was pared by 7 bases and J by 2 bases, with 17 bases between. Per germline, CDR1 SGHDT and CDR2 YYEEEE. CDR3 in amino acids: CASDSRRIYTDTQYF. DNA for the CDR3: TGTGCCAGCGATTCTCGGCGGATCTACACAGATACGCAGTATTTT.

The chain uses TRBV29-1 and TRBJ2-2, with D maybe TRBD2 (7 bases). The CDR3 sequence is 15 residues long. The V end was cut by 2 bases, the J end by 4 bases, with 14 bases between. Germline loops: CDR1 SQVTM, CDR2 ANQGSEA. This CDR3 reads CSVERGQRGTGELFF. The CDR3 region has the DNA TGCAGCGTTGAACGGGGGCAGCGGGGCACCGGGGAGCTGTTTTTT.

This CDR3 reads CASSKDSVSNQPQHF. For the CDR3, the DNA is TGTGCCAGCTCAAAGGACAGCGTGAGCAATCAGCCCCAGCATTTT. The chain recombines TRBV18 with TRBJ1-5, with D maybe TRBD1 (6 bases). Trimming shortened V by 5 bases and J by 1 base, and 12 bases separated the two germline ends. CDR1 is KGHSH, CDR2 LQKENI, per germline. This CDR3 comprises 15 residues.

The chain recombines TRBV9 with TRBJ2-6; 8 bases fit TRBD2. Looked up from germline, CDR1 is SGDLS and CDR2 is YYNGEE. J gave up 2 bases and V 4 bases, and 8 bases lay outside the gene matches. This CDR3 has 17 amino acids. The CDR3 protein is CASSPGGGLAGANVLTF. Here the CDR3 DNA reads TGTGCCAGCAGCCCGGGAGGGGGGCTGGCTGGGGCCAACGTCCTGACTTTC.

V gene TRBV10-1 combines with J gene TRBJ2-3; D is undetermined. From germline, CDR1 is WNHNN and CDR2 SYGVQD (reference sequence). CDR3 length: 14 residues. V lost 5 bases, J lost 0 bases, and 9 bases lay in between. CDR3 in amino acids: CASSPRGSTDTQYF. CDR3 sequence (DNA): TGCGCCAGCAGTCCAAGAGGTAGCACAGATACGCAGTATTTT.

The chain is built from TRBV7-8 and TRBJ2-1, with 7 bases identical to TRBD2. The germline V gene encodes CDR1 SGHVS and CDR2 FQNEAQ. This CDR3 spans 16 amino acids. The V segment lost 0 bases and the J segment 5 bases; nucleotides outside the gene matches: 7. The CDR3, as DNA: TGTGCCAGCAGCTTAGCGTGGCTAGCGGAGGACAATGAGCAGTTCTTC. Its translation: CASSLAWLAEDNEQFF.

This clone was picked up a small number of times. This specimen includes other DNA sequences encoding the same CDR3. CDR3 in amino acids: CASSPGLQETQYF. In nucleotides, the CDR3 is TGTGCCAGCTCACCAGGACTACAAGAGACCCAGTACTTC. The chain has TRBV18 and TRBJ2-5; maybe TRBD2 (6 bases). Germline V gene lookup returns CDR1 KGHSH and CDR2 LQKENI. V was shortened by 2 bases and J by 2 bases, with 6 bases between the two germline ends. CDR3 length equals 13 residues.

The genes are TRBV4-1 and TRBJ2-1; D is perhaps TRBD1 (6 bases). Germline CDR1 MGHRA, CDR2 YSYEKL. This CDR3 is 16 amino acids long. The V gene lost 1 base and the J gene lost 1 base, with 11 bases spanning the gap. The CDR3 here is CASSQGRGGSYNEQFF. The DNA of the CDR3 is TGCGCCAGCAGCCAAGGGCGAGGGGGTTCCTACAATGAGCAGTTCTTC.

V usage is TRBV7-9 and J usage is TRBJ2-2; TRBD1 aligns across 10 bases. Germline V CDR1 and CDR2: SEHNR, FQNEAQ (reference sequence). V shed 4 bases and J 5 bases; nucleotides not matched to a gene: 7. The CDR3 extends over 16 amino acids. The CDR3 nucleotides are TGTGCCAGCAGCTCAAGACAGGGGGCGAGAACCGGGGAGCTGTTTTTT. This sequence encodes CASSSRQGARTGELFF.

This rearrangement joins TRBV21-1 to TRBJ1-5; the table's D call, TRBD1, has no DNA check behind it. TRBV21-1 is a recognized pseudogene. CDR3 length: 15 amino acids. CDR3 residues: CASSARDSRNQPQHF. DNA for the CDR3: TGTGCCAGCAGCGCCCGGGACAGCCGAAATCAGCCCCAGCATTTT.

This clone occurred a few times. This rearrangement joins TRBV7-9 to TRBJ1-1, with D perhaps matching TRBD1 (6 bases). CDR1 is SEHNR and CDR2 is FQNEAQ in the germline V gene (reference sequence). This CDR3 has 15 residues. Trimming shortened V by 5 bases and J by 5 bases, and 18 bases separated the two germline ends. The CDR3 coding sequence is TGTGCCAGCAGCCCTGCCTCTGGGGGCCGGACTGAAGCTTTCTTT. Translating gives CASSPASGGRTEAFF.

The V gene is TRBV19, the J gene TRBJ1-1; D not resolved. CDR1 and CDR2 (germline): LNHDA, SQIVND (reference sequence). The CDR3 sequence is 13 residues long. The ends were cut back, 3 bases at V and 1 base at J, with 6 bases in the middle. CDR3 nucleotides: TGTGCCAGTAGTATGAGTGGGAACACTGAAGCTTTCTTT. Amino acids: CASSMSGNTEAFF. Full variable domain (missing parts from reference TRBV19 and TRBJ1-1): DGGITQSPKYLFRKEGQNVTLSCEQNLNHDAMYWYRQDPGQGLRLIYYSQIVNDFQKGDIAEGYSVSREKKESFPLTVTSAQKNPTAFYLCASSMSGNTEAFFGQGTRLTVV.

J is TRBJ2-5 and V is TRBV6-5, with 11 bases matching TRBD2. This CDR3 has 15 residues. V lost 6 bases and J lost 6; bases outside the gene matches: 9. Per germline, CDR1 MNHEY and CDR2 SVGAGI. The CDR3 DNA follows: TGTGCCAGCAGAATAGCGGGAGGGCCTGGGAAGACCCAGTACTTC. It yields the protein CASRIAGGPGKTQYF.

The rearrangement uses TRBV11-2 and TRBJ2-7; D remains ambiguous. With 4 bases removed from V and 1 base from J, the gap between germline ends came to 11 bases. Germline V CDR1 and CDR2: SGHAT, FQNNGV. The CDR3 runs 14 residues. The DNA of the CDR3 is TGTGCCAGCAGCTCTCCTTCGGGTTCCTACGAGCAGTACTTC. It translates to CASSSPSGSYEQYF.